These T cell receptor beta chains were read from a single sample in a study of Ad26.COV2.S vaccination and SARS-CoV-2 variants. TCRdb's copy holds only in-frame clones and misses some; the assay was immunoSEQ multiplex PCR. The sample holds approximately 340,000 clones; 85% are singletons and the top ten take roughly 3.1%. This specimen consisted of peripheral blood, obtained in a trial of Ad26.COV2.S vaccine versus placebo. These receptors originate from a person between 18 and 60 years old who received the Ad26.COV2.S COVID-19 vaccine or a placebo. Both conserved end residues are trimmed from each CDR3. The order of the fields is V gene, J gene, clone size, D gene, CDR3 protein. D genes are given only for firm matches. Clone size is given for some rows only: seen once, a few or many times, or a class if the clone is expanded.

v_call: TRBV7-9
j_call: TRBJ1-1
clone_size: NA
d_call: NA
cdr3_aa: ASSLIFGGQGEAF

v_call: TRBV4-1
j_call: TRBJ1-4
clone_size: NA
d_call: NA
cdr3_aa: ASSLLGGEKLF

v_call: TRBV27
j_call: TRBJ1-5
clone_size: NA
d_call: TRBD1
cdr3_aa: ASNPQGFSNQPQH

v_call: TRBV11-3
j_call: TRBJ2-1
clone_size: NA
d_call: NA
cdr3_aa: ASSPEGRANNEQF

v_call: TRBV15
j_call: TRBJ1-1
clone_size: few
d_call: NA
cdr3_aa: ATSFQAVTEAF

v_call: TRBV3-1/TRBV3-2
j_call: TRBJ1-2
clone_size: NA
d_call: NA
cdr3_aa: ASSQDAGSYGYT

v_call: TRBV6-5
j_call: TRBJ1-1
clone_size: NA
d_call: TRBD1
cdr3_aa: ASRHGQAVEAF

v_call: TRBV7-2
j_call: TRBJ2-1
clone_size: NA
d_call: NA
cdr3_aa: ASTGGVFLVGYNEQF

v_call: TRBV9
j_call: TRBJ2-3
clone_size: NA
d_call: TRBD2
cdr3_aa: ASSDSGTSTDTQY

v_call: TRBV25-1
j_call: TRBJ2-3
clone_size: NA
d_call: NA
cdr3_aa: ASSEPRLTDTQY

v_call: TRBV30
j_call: TRBJ2-7
clone_size: NA
d_call: TRBD1
cdr3_aa: AWSRQGASYEQY

v_call: TRBV3-1/TRBV3-2
j_call: TRBJ1-1
clone_size: NA
d_call: NA
cdr3_aa: ASSQAAGGRTEAF

v_call: TRBV19
j_call: TRBJ2-2
clone_size: NA
d_call: NA
cdr3_aa: ASRGRGDDTGELF

v_call: TRBV28
j_call: TRBJ2-7
clone_size: once
d_call: NA
cdr3_aa: ASSLSVRGLYEQY

v_call: TRBV6-5
j_call: TRBJ2-2
clone_size: once
d_call: NA
cdr3_aa: ASSLEAGRLF

v_call: TRBV29-1
j_call: TRBJ2-1
clone_size: NA
d_call: TRBD2
cdr3_aa: SVSLGLAGREQF

v_call: TRBV9
j_call: TRBJ2-1
clone_size: NA
d_call: NA
cdr3_aa: ASSIPRNEQF

v_call: TRBV9
j_call: TRBJ2-7
clone_size: NA
d_call: NA
cdr3_aa: ASSVEAGPSLGEQY

v_call: TRBV5-1
j_call: TRBJ2-3
clone_size: NA
d_call: NA
cdr3_aa: ASSLRSTDTQY

v_call: TRBV30
j_call: TRBJ2-7
clone_size: NA
d_call: NA
cdr3_aa: AYRDSYNLEQY

v_call: TRBV4-1
j_call: TRBJ2-3
clone_size: NA
d_call: NA
cdr3_aa: ASSQEYARTDTQY

v_call: TRBV7-2
j_call: TRBJ2-3
clone_size: NA
d_call: NA
cdr3_aa: ASSLALSRSVDTQY

v_call: TRBV7-9
j_call: TRBJ2-3
clone_size: NA
d_call: NA
cdr3_aa: ASSPGGRSTDTQY

v_call: TRBV7-6
j_call: TRBJ2-2
clone_size: few
d_call: TRBD1
cdr3_aa: ASSRGGTGWTGELF

v_call: TRBV9
j_call: TRBJ2-3
clone_size: NA
d_call: NA
cdr3_aa: ASSVVDQQGTQY

v_call: TRBV19
j_call: TRBJ2-5
clone_size: NA
d_call: TRBD2
cdr3_aa: ASSIGGGEWETQY